One and the same sample provided the 2 T cell receptor beta chains below, sequenced in a study of T-cell memory formation after mild COVID-19 (dated by TCRdb to the early 2020s). The library relied on 5' RACE. The reads were generated on an Illumina NovaSeq 6000. The public sequencing data were trimmed at Q25 with fastp and processed into clonotypes with MiXCR by TCRdb, which kept only in-frame beta chains. Each CDR3 protein gets just one entry, which takes the most common genes and DNA from the rows behind it. For this sample the table gives about 150,000 distinct CDR3 sequences, of which roughly a third were detected only once. The top ten hold more than 10% of the sample. Sequences were obtained from PBMCs or a T cell subset sorted from them (not recorded which). These receptors came from an adult woman who had mild COVID-19 (a few samples of this study predate the infection). The sample titles of this study are shuffled in the database, so cell type and time point are left out; the donor was told from shared clones.

This clonotype showed up just a few times. The rearrangement uses TRBV7-6 and TRBJ2-1; D unclear. V was shortened by 5 bases and J by 7 bases, with 15 bases between the two germline ends. CDR1 and CDR2 from the germline V gene are SGHVS and FNYEAQ. The CDR3 sequence is 14 residues long. CDR3: CASSPTPLRNEQFF. CDR3 DNA: TGTGCCAGCAGCCCTACCCCGCTGCGAAATGAGCAGTTCTTC.

This clonotype was detected once. This rearrangement joins TRBV5-1 to TRBJ2-2; 9 bases map to TRBD1. The J segment lost 3 bases and the V segment lost 4 bases, leaving 7 bases of the junction unmatched. Germline V gene lookup returns CDR1 SGHRS and CDR2 YFSETQ. CDR3 size: 16 residues. As DNA, the CDR3 is TGCGCCAGCAGCACGGACAGGGGAGGGGACACCGGGGAGCTGTTTTTT. Translated: CASSTDRGGDTGELFF.